Listed here are 8 T cell receptor beta chains from one sample, sequenced in a study of CD8+CD57+ T cells in acquired aplastic anemia. TCR beta VDJ and CDR3 were profiled, and genomic DNA was the template. TCRdb passed the reads through MiXCR, listing each CDR3 protein once. The data hold more than 100,000 distinct CDR3 sequences, with 41% observed a single time. What was sequenced was sorted CD4+, CD8+, or CD8+CD57+ T cells (not recorded which) from PBMCs. The receptors derive from a human donor in good health, serving as a control.

This chain connects TRBV6-1 to TRBJ1-5; TRBD1 aligns across 9 bases. Trimming cost V 6 bases and J 3 bases; bases outside gene matches: 3. The CDR3 length is 14 residues. The germline CDR1 and CDR2 sequences are MNHNS and SASEGT. The CDR3 protein is CASSRQGDNQPQHF. The CDR3 nucleotides are TGTGCCAGCAGCCGACAGGGGGACAATCAGCCCCAGCATTTT.

Notes on this clonotype: The junction differs from germline at one of its ends, possibly a read error. V and J are TRBV10-3 and TRBJ2-1; D assignment may be TRBD1 or TRBD2 (6 bases each). Germline V gene lookup returns CDR1 ENHRY and CDR2 SYGVKD. The CDR3 covers 16 residues. DNA of the CDR3: TGTGCCACGGAAACAAGAGGGGGGAGAGCCCACAATGAGCAGTTTTTC. It translates to CATETRGGRAHNEQFF.

In the case of this clonotype: A much larger clone differs by one base, so this may be a read error. The CDR3 here is CASSLDRDRAYGTQYF. The CDR3 DNA follows: TGCGCCAGCAGCTTGGACCGGGACAGGGCATATGGGACCCAGTACTTC. The chain joins TRBV5-1 to TRBJ2-5; 9 bases match TRBD1. This CDR3 is 16 amino acids long. Germline V gene data show CDR1 as SGHRS and CDR2 as YFSETQ. The V gene end was trimmed by 0 bases and the J gene end by 7 bases; junction bases not matched to a gene: 10.

This clonotype appeared many times. This chain joins TRBV7-2 and TRBJ2-3; maybe TRBD2 (5 bases). V lost 2 bases and J 6 bases, leaving 12 bases between the germline ends. CDR3 length: 14 amino acids. Germline assignment: CDR1 SGHTA and CDR2 FQGNSA. This CDR3 reads CASSLTLVSDTQYF. The CDR3 region has the DNA TGTGCCAGCAGCTTAACACTAGTGAGCGATACGCAGTATTTT.

Notes on this clonotype: A much larger clone is a single base away; this may be a read error. The chain links TRBV25-1 to TRBJ2-5; D might be TRBD1 (6 bases). The V end was cut by 6 bases, the J end by 0 bases, with 11 bases between. Germline V gene data show CDR1 as MGHDK and CDR2 as SYGVNS. This CDR3 has 14 residues. The CDR3 nucleotides are TGTGCCAGCAGGCCCAGGGGACACCAAGAGACCCAGTACTTC. It specifies CASRPRGHQETQYF. The variable domain in full, with the rest retrieved from reference TRBV25-1 and TRBJ2-5, is EADIYQTPRYLVIGTGKKITLECSQTMGHDKMYWYQQDPGMELHLIHYSYGVNSTEKGDLSSESTVSRIRTEHFPLTLESARPSHTSQYLCASRPRGHQETQYFGPGTRLLVL.

DNA of the CDR3: TGTGCCAGCAGTGAACACGCAGCAGTTAACACTGAAGCTTTCTTT. It encodes CASSEHAAVNTEAFF. The chain couples TRBV2 to TRBJ1-1; D unresolved. V lost 2 bases and J 2 bases, leaving 12 bases between the germline ends. Germline loops: CDR1 SNHLY, CDR2 FYNNEI. CDR3 length equals 15 residues.

There are many counts of this clonotype. This chain joins TRBV5-1 and TRBJ2-1, with unresolved D. This CDR3 has 14 amino acids. CDR1 and CDR2 (germline): SGHRS, YFSETQ. The V end lost 0 bases, the J end lost 0 bases, and 4 bases lay between the germline ends. Written as DNA, the CDR3 is TGCGCCAGCAGCTTGGTGAGCTCCTACAATGAGCAGTTCTTC. It is translated as CASSLVSSYNEQFF. The complete variable domain, with remaining parts taken from reference TRBV5-1 and TRBJ2-1, reads KAGVTQTPRYLIKTRGQQVTLSCSPISGHRSVSWYQQTPGQGLQFLFEYFSETQRNKGNFPGRFSGRQFSNSRSEMNVSTLELGDSALYLCASSLVSSYNEQFFGPGTRLTVL.

V is TRBV7-8 and J is TRBJ1-6; a weak D match, TRBD1 (6 bases). CDR3 size: 14 residues. The V gene lost 5 bases and the J gene lost 5 bases, with 10 bases spanning the gap. Germline-derived CDR1 and CDR2 are SGHVS and FQNEAQ. CDR3 in amino acids: CASSQGQNNSPLHF. CDR3 bases: TGTGCCAGCAGCCAGGGACAAAATAATTCACCCCTCCACTTT.